This T cell receptor (beta chain) was found in a study of regulatory T cells in long-lasting Graves disease. Germline CDR1 is SGHTA and CDR2 is FQGNSA. The V end lost 4 bases, the J end lost 4 bases, and 16 bases lay between the germline ends. CDR3 size: 16 residues. This clonotype has ten or more counts. The time point is: persistent/refractory GD, antithyroid drugs over 5 years with positive TRAb. Following extraction of RNA from PBMCs, that RNA was used to make the TCR library. To make TCR beta libraries, researchers used iRepertoire HTBI primers and Arm-PCR of CDR3 regions. TCRdb passed the multiplex PCR reads through MiXCR, listing each CDR3 protein once. The repertoire holds about 470,000 distinct CDR3 sequences, with roughly 21% as singletons.

The chain couples TRBV7-2 to TRBJ2-2, with D possibly TRBD2 on 7 matching bases. The TCR comes from a female donor with Graves disease. This specimen consisted of peripheral blood mononuclear cells (PBMCs), obtained when the disease was refractory, from a patient treated with antithyroid drugs. This chain's CDR3 is CASSSKGGGPTGELFF. CDR3 in DNA: TGTGCCAGCAGCTCAAAGGGGGGGGGGCCCACCGGGGAGCTGTTTTTT.